The present T cell receptor beta chain was sequenced within a study of cytomegalovirus exposure and HLA in healthy donors. PCR was performed using 60 Vbeta and 13 Jbeta primers. Sequenced by immunoSEQ multiplex PCR; TCRdb stores in-frame clones only, minus some. The sample shows tens of thousands of clones, over 75% of them seen only once. General observations from the study: Several top significant clusters appeared, in a later analysis, to be linked to common viral pathogens.

Remarks on this clone: The target antigen is unknown.

Germline V CDR1 and CDR2: SGHVS, FQNEAQ. The CDR3 loop spans 15 amino acids. V was clipped by 5 bases and J by 3 bases; unmatched bases: 6. The receptor was isolated from a woman aged 25 to 45 in good health and CMV-seronegative. This sequence joins TRBV7-8 and TRBJ1-4; 7 nucleotides line up with TRBD1. The sequenced sample consisted of PBMCs. The CDR3 coding sequence is TGTGCCAGCAGCCAAACGGGACAGTCTAATGAAAAACTGTTTTTT. This encodes CASSQTGQSNEKLFF. The whole variable domain, filled in from reference TRBV7-8 and TRBJ1-4, reads GAGVSQSPRYKVAKRGQDVALRCDPISGHVSLFWYQQALGQGPEFLTYFQNEAQLDKSGLPSDRFFAERPEGSVSTLKIQRTQQEDSAVYLCASSQTGQSNEKLFFGSGTQLSVL.